The present T cell receptor beta chain was sequenced within a study of T cell responses to AZD1222 COVID-19 vaccine. With 3 bases removed from V and 8 bases from J, the gap between germline ends came to 6 bases. Per the germline V gene, CDR1 is SGHNT and CDR2 is YYREEE (reference sequence). CDR3 size: 11 residues. TCRdb's copy holds only in-frame clones and misses some; the assay was immunoSEQ multiplex PCR. There are 100,000 or so clones in the sample; 88% occur only once, and 9.1% lies in the top ten. The receptor's source is an adult in good health. Here the sequenced sample was peripheral blood, taken on day 0 of AZD1222 vaccination. The rearrangement joins TRBV5-4 to TRBJ2-1; D is undetermined. CDR3 DNA sequence: TGTGCCAGCAGCTCCAACTATGAGCAGTTCTTC. It yields the protein CASSSNYEQFF.